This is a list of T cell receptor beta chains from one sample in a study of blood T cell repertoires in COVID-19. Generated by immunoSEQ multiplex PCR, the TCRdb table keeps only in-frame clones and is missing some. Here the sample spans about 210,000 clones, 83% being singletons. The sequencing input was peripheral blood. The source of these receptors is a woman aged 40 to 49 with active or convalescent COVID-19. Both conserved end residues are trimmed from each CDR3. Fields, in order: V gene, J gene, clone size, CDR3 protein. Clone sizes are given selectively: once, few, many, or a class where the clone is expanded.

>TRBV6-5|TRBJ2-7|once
ASSFGGLGANEQY
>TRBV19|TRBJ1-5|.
ASSIFYSHAKPHQPQH
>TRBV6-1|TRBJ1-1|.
ASSEARGWKAF
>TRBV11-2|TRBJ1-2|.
ASSPGGNYGYT
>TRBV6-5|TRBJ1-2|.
ASSYPVVENYGYT
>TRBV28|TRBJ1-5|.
ASSWEIIVGPQH
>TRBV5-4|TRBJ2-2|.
ASSLLTGGYGHTGELF
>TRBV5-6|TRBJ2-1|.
ASSPRRSSYNEQF
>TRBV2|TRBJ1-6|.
ASSVTGGALSPLH
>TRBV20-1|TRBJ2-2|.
SASNAGETGELF
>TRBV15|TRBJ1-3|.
ATSRGAGLSSGNTIY
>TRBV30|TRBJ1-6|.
AWSTGGGNSPLH
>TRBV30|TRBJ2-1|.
AWSETGTSYNEQF
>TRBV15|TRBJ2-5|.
ATSRGTQETQY
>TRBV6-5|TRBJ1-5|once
ASSYDIDPSNQPQH
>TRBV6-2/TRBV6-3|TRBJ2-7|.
ASSYPGGAYEQY
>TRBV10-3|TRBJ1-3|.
AISEATGPSGNTIY
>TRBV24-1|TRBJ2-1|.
ATGSRARLNEQF